This TCR beta chain was recorded in a study of T cells in Graves' hyperthyroidism and ophthalmopathy. Whole-study findings and limits: Most thyroid clonotypes expanded above 0.001 appeared in blood too.

Clinicians diagnosed patients from clinical symptoms, serum thyroxine and TRAb, thyroid ultrasound and orbital computed tomography. V gave up 1 base and J gave up 3 bases, with 4 bases separating them. The CDR3 sequence is 13 residues long. What was amplified from RNA transcripts were TCR beta CDR3 regions. During a first-round RT-PCR of the TCR CDR3, the HTBI primer set was used. TCRdb analysed the multiplex PCR reads with MiXCR anew, one entry per CDR3 protein. The data contain 300,000 to 500,000 distinct CDR3 sequences, around an eighth of them singletons. Ten or more counts support this clonotype. Its target is not known.

The sequenced material came from blood. The receptor's source is a man aged 45-65 years with Graves' ophthalmopathy. The chain employs TRBV12-3 or TRBV12-4 and TRBJ2-1; D gene uncertain. CDR3 protein: CASSLVHYNEQFF. CDR3 nucleotides: TGTGCCAGCAGTTTAGTCCACTACAATGAGCAGTTCTTC.